These 10 T cell receptor beta chains came from one sample sequenced in a study of T cell responses to AZD1222 COVID-19 vaccine. Method: immunoSEQ multiplex PCR; TCRdb's copy keeps in-frame clones and lacks some. The profile covers under 95,000 clones, with over 75% appearing a single time and 8.5% to 12% taken by the ten largest. The material sequenced was peripheral blood, taken 28 days after the second AZD1222 dose. Receptor source: an adult who received the AZD1222 COVID-19 vaccine.

This clone was seen only a few times. An end of the junction differs from the germline gene, which may be a read error. V and J are TRBV24-1 and TRBJ2-2; 9 bases match TRBD1. Germline V gene lookup returns CDR1 KGHDR and CDR2 SFDVKD. The CDR3 length is 16 residues. The CDR3 loop is CAPSHPGTGTTGELFF. Here the CDR3 DNA reads TGTGCCCCCAGTCACCCCGGGACAGGGACGACCGGGGAGCTGTTTTTT.

Comment on this clone: One end of the junction does not line up with germline, which may come from a read error. V and J are TRBV29-1 and TRBJ2-7; 9 nucleotides align to TRBD1. The CDR3 extends over 13 amino acids. The V gene's germline CDR1 is SQVTM and CDR2 ANQGSEA. The CDR3 DNA is TGCAGCGTTCAAGAACAGGGGGCGTCCGAGCAGTACTTC. Translation gives CSVQEQGASEQYF.

In this sample, this clone turned up a few times. This chain uses TRBV7-9 with TRBJ2-7, with TRBD1 matching over 7 bases. The V gene end was trimmed by 4 bases and the J gene end by 3 bases; junction bases not matched to a gene: 9. The CDR3 length is 15 residues. Germline V gene lookup returns CDR1 SEHNR and CDR2 FQNEAQ (reference sequence). This chain's CDR3 is CASSYRDSLGYEQYF. The CDR3 DNA is TGTGCCAGCAGCTACCGGGACAGCCTAGGCTACGAGCAGTACTTC.

This clone showed up just a few times. The CDR3 spells CASSEALRTGPALGQPQHF. CDR3 nucleotides: TGTGCCAGCAGTGAAGCATTAAGGACAGGGCCTGCTCTTGGACAGCCCCAGCATTTT. V usage is TRBV6-1 and J usage is TRBJ1-5; 8 nucleotides align to TRBD1. Germline-derived CDR1 and CDR2 are MNHNS and SASEGT. V was pared by 0 bases and J by 7 bases, with 17 bases of the junction left unmatched. CDR3 length: 19 residues.

CDR3 region: CASSPPGRGGFF. CDR3 nucleotide sequence: TGTGCCAGCAGCCCCCCGGGACGGGGGGGGTTCTTC. This sequence joins TRBV7-2 and TRBJ2-1; 8 nucleotides line up with TRBD2. Losses at the gene ends were 5 bases for V and 15 bases for J; bases not matched to a gene: 9. CDR1 SGHTA and CDR2 FQGNSA come from the germline V gene. The CDR3 length is 12 residues.

The chain employs TRBV3-1 (or the pseudogene TRBV3-2) and TRBJ2-7, with 7 nucleotides matching TRBD2. The CDR3 sequence is 18 residues long. The trim removed 1 base at V and 2 bases at J, leaving 14 bases unmatched. Germline CDR1 and CDR2: LGHDT and YNNKEL (reference sequence). CDR3 sequence: CASSQVRFGRVLPYEQYF. The CDR3 region has the DNA TGTGCCAGCAGCCAAGTAAGGTTTGGGAGGGTCTTACCCTACGAGCAGTACTTC.

V gene TRBV9 combines with J gene TRBJ2-3; no definite D call. Trimming removed 0 bases from V and 1 base from J, with 6 bases in between. This CDR3 contains 14 residues. Germline CDR1 reads SGDLS; CDR2 reads YYNGEE. The CDR3 here is CASSVDLGTDTQYF. CDR3 DNA sequence: TGTGCCAGCAGCGTAGATTTAGGCACAGATACGCAGTATTTT.

This sequence joins TRBV13 and TRBJ2-7; TRBD1 agrees at 8 bases. The CDR3 is 15 residues long. V shed 5 bases and J 6 bases; nucleotides not matched to a gene: 12. Germline V gene data show CDR1 as PRHDT and CDR2 as FYEKMQ (reference sequence). The CDR3 DNA follows: TGTGCCAGCAGCCCAGGACAGGGACGGACGCGCGAGCAGTACTTC. Its protein is CASSPGQGRTREQYF.

The chain has TRBV7-8 and TRBJ1-2; 7 positions agree with TRBD1. CDR3 length equals 17 residues. J lost 5 bases, V lost 4 bases, and 16 bases had no gene match. Germline loops: CDR1 SGHVS, CDR2 FQNEAQ. Here the CDR3 DNA reads TGTGCCAGCAGCTCTAATTTGGATAGGCAGGGGGTTTATGGCTACACCTTC. Protein sequence: CASSSNLDRQGVYGYTF.

The chain is built from TRBV9 and TRBJ2-7; 10 nucleotides align to TRBD2. The CDR3 covers 15 residues. CDR1 is SGDLS, CDR2 YYNGEE, per germline. V lost 2 bases and J lost 3; bases outside the gene matches: 5. CDR3 nucleotide sequence: TGTGCCAGCAGCGTCGCTCCTAGCGGGAGCTACGAGCAGTACTTC. This encodes CASSVAPSGSYEQYF.